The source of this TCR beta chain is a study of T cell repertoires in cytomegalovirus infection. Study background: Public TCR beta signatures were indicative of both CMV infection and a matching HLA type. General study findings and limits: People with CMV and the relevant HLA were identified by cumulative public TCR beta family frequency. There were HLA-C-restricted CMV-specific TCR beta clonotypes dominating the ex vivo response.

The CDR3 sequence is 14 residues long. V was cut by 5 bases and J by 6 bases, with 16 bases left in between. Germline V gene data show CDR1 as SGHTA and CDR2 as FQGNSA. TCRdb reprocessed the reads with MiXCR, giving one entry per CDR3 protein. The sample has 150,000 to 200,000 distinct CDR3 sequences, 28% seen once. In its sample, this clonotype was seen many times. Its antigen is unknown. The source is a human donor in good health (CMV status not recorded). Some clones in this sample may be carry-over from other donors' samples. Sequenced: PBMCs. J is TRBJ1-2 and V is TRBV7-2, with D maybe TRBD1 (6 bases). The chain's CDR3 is CASSLRQELDGYTF. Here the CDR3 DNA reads TGTGCCAGCAGCCTTCGACAGGAATTGGATGGCTACACCTTC.